This T cell receptor (beta chain) was identified in a study of cytomegalovirus exposure and HLA in healthy donors. Overall study: An earlier analysis found roughly 100 million unique TCR beta sequences from around 180 million T cells. Study-wide results and caveats: Earlier findings revealed that most TCR beta V segments proved productive either about 87% or about 30% of the time.

The count of this clone is one. What it binds is not known. Germline V CDR1 and CDR2: SGHAT, FQNNGV. V gave up 4 bases and J gave up 6 bases, with 10 bases separating them. The CDR3 extends over 13 amino acids. PCR amplification relied on 60 Vbeta primers (plus 13 Jbeta primers). TCRdb's copy holds only in-frame clones and misses some; the assay was immunoSEQ multiplex PCR. Found here are approximately 150,000 clones, about 85% of them singletons; the top ten hold approximately 1.2%. This chain links TRBV11-2 with TRBJ2-1; D is perhaps TRBD1 (5 bases). Material for sequencing was PBMCs. The source is a man aged 45-65 years in good health and CMV-seropositive. CDR3 sequence reads: CASSSGRVNEQFF. The CDR3 DNA reads as TGTGCCAGCAGCTCTGGCAGGGTCAATGAGCAGTTCTTC.